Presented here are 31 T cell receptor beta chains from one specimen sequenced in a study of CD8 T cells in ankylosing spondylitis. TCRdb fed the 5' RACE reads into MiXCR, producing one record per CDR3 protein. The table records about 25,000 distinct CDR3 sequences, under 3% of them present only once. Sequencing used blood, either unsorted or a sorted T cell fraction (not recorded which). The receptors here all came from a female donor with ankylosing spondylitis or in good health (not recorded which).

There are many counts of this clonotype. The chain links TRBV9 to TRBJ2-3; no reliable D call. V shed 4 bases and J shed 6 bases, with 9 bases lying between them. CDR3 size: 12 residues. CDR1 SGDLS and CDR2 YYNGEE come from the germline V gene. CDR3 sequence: CASSPRLDTQYF. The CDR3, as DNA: TGTGCCAGCAGCCCCCGTCTCGATACGCAGTATTTT.

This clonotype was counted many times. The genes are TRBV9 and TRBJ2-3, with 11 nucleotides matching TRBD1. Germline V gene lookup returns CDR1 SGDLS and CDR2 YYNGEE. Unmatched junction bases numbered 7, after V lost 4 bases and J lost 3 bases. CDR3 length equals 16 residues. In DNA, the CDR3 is TGTGCCAGCAGCACCAGGACAGGGGGCAGGACAGATACGCAGTATTTT. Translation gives CASSTRTGGRTDTQYF.

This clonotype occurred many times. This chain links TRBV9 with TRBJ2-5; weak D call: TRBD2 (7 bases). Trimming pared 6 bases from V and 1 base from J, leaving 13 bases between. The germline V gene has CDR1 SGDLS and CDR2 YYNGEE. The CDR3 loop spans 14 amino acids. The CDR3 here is CASTRGAGQETQYF. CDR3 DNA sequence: TGTGCCAGCACCCGGGGGGCCGGCCAAGAGACCCAGTACTTC.

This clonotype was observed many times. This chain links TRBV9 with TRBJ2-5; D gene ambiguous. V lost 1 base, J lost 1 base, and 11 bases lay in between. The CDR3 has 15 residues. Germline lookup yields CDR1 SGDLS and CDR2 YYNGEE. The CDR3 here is CASSVTAQTQETQYF. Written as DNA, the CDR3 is TGTGCCAGCAGCGTAACGGCCCAAACCCAAGAGACCCAGTACTTC.

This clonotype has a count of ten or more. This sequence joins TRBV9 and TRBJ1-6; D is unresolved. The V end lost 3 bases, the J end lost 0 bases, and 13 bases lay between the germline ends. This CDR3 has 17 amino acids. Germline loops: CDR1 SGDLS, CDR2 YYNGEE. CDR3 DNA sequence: TGTGCCAGCAGCGCCCACGCGGCAAGCTCCTATAATTCACCCCTCCACTTT. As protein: CASSAHAASSYNSPLHF. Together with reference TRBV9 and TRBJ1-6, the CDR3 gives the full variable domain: DSGVTQTPKHLITATGQRVTLRCSPRSGDLSVYWYQQSLDQGLQFLIQYYNGEERAKGNILERFSAQQFPDLHSELNLSSLELGDSALYFCASSAHAASSYNSPLHFGNGTRLTVT.

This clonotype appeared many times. The CDR3 protein is CASSIASGSFEQYF. In DNA form, the CDR3 reads TGTGCCAGCAGCATCGCAAGCGGGAGTTTCGAGCAGTACTTC. The chain is built from TRBV9 and TRBJ2-7; TRBD2 matches 8 bases. Germline CDR1 is SGDLS and CDR2 is YYNGEE. V dropped 4 bases and J dropped 6; count of bases not matched to a gene: 9. This CDR3 has 14 amino acids.

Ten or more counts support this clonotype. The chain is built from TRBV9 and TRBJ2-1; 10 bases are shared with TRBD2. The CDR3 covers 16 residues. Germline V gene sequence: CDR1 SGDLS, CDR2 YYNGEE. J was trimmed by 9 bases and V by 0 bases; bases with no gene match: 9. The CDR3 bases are TGTGCCAGCAGCGTAGGAAGCGGGGGGGCCCTTAGTGAGCAGTTCTTC. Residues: CASSVGSGGALSEQFF.

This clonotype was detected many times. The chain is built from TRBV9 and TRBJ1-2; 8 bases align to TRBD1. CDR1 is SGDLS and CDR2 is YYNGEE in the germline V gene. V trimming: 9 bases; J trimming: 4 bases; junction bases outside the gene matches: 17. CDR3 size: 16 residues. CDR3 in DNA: TGTGCCACCAGAAGAGCCGAGGACAGGGTGGCCTATGGCTACACCTTC. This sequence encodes CATRRAEDRVAYGYTF. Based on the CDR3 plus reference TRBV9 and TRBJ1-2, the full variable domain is DSGVTQTPKHLITATGQRVTLRCSPRSGDLSVYWYQQSLDQGLQFLIQYYNGEERAKGNILERFSAQQFPDLHSELNLSSLELGDSALYFCATRRAEDRVAYGYTFGSGTRLTVV.

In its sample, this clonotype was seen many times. The CDR3 spells CASSVDVGSYNEQFF. The CDR3 DNA is TGTGCCAGCAGCGTAGATGTGGGCTCCTACAATGAGCAGTTCTTC. The chain couples TRBV9 to TRBJ2-1; D gene ambiguous. This CDR3 has 15 residues. From germline, CDR1 is SGDLS and CDR2 YYNGEE. Trimming cost V 0 bases and J 0 bases, with 7 bases left between them.

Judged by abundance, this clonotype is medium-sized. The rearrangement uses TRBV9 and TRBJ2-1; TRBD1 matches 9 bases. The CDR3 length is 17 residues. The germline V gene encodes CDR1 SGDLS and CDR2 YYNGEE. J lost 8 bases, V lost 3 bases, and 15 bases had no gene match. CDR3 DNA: TGTGCCAGCAGCGCTGATTACGGGACAGGGATGGTAGATGAGCAGTTCTTC. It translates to CASSADYGTGMVDEQFF.

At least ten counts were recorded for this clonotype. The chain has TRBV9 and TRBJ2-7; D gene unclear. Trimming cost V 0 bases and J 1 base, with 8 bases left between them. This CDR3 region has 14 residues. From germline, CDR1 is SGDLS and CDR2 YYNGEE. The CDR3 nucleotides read TGTGCCAGCAGCGTAGAGCAGAAATCCTACGAGCAGTACTTC. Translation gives CASSVEQKSYEQYF.

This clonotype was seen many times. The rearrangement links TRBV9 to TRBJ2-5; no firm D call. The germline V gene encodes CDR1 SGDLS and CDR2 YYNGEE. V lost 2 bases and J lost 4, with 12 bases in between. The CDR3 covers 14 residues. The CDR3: CASSVQVTRETQYF. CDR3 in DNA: TGTGCCAGCAGCGTCCAAGTGACCAGAGAGACCCAGTACTTC. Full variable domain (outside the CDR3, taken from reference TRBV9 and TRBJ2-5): DSGVTQTPKHLITATGQRVTLRCSPRSGDLSVYWYQQSLDQGLQFLIQYYNGEERAKGNILERFSAQQFPDLHSELNLSSLELGDSALYFCASSVQVTRETQYFGPGTRLLVL.

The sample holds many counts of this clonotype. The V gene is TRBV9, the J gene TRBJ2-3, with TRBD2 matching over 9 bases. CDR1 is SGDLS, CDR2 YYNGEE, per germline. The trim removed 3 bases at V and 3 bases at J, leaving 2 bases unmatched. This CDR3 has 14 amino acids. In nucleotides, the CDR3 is TGTGCCAGCAGCGAGCGGGGGGCTACAGATACGCAGTATTTT. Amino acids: CASSERGATDTQYF.

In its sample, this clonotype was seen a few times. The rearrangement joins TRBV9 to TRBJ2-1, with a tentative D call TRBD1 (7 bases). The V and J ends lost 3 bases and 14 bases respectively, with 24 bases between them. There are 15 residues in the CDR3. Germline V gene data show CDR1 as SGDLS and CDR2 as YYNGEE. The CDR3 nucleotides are TGTGCCAGCAGCGAGGGGAGGACAGGATCCGCCAGGGAGTTCTTC. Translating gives CASSEGRTGSAREFF.

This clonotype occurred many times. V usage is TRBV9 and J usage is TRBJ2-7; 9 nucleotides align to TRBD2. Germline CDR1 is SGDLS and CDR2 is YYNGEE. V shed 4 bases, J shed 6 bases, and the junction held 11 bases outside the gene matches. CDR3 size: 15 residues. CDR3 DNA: TGTGCCAGCAGCCCACTGGGGCTAGCGGGGAGCGAGCAGTACTTC. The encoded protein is CASSPLGLAGSEQYF.

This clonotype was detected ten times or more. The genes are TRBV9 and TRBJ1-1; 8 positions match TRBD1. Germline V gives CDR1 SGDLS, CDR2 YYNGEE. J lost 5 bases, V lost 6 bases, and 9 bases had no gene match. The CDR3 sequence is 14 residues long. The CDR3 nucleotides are TGTGCCAGCACCGCTACAGGGGGTTGGACTGAAGCTTTCTTT. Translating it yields CASTATGGWTEAFF.

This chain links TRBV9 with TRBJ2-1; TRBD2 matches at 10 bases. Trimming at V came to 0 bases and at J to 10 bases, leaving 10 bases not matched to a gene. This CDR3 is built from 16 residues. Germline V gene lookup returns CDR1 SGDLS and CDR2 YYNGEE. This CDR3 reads CASSVGTSGVAGEQFF. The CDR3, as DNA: TGTGCCAGCAGCGTAGGTACTAGCGGGGTGGCGGGGGAGCAGTTCTTC.

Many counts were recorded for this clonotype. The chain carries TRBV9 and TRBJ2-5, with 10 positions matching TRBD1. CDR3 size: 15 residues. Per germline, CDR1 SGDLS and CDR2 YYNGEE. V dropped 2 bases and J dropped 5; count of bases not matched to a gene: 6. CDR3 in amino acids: CASSVDRGIGETQYF. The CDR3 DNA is TGTGCCAGCAGCGTGGACAGGGGGATAGGGGAGACCCAGTACTTC. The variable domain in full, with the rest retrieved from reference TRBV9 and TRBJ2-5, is DSGVTQTPKHLITATGQRVTLRCSPRSGDLSVYWYQQSLDQGLQFLIQYYNGEERAKGNILERFSAQQFPDLHSELNLSSLELGDSALYFCASSVDRGIGETQYFGPGTRLLVL.

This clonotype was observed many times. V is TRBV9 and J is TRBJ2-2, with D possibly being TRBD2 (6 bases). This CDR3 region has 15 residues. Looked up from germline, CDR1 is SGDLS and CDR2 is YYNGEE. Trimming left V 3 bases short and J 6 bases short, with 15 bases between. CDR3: CASSATDRGSGELFF. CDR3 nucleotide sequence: TGTGCCAGCAGCGCGACCGACCGGGGGTCCGGGGAGCTGTTTTTT.

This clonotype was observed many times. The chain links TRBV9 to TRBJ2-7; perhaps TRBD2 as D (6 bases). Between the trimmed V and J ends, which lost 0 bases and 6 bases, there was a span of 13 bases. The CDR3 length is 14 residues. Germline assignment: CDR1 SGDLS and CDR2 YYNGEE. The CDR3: CASSVVEGEGEQYF. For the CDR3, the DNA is TGTGCCAGCAGCGTAGTGGAGGGAGAGGGCGAGCAGTACTTC.

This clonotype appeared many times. CDR3 sequence: CASSTRTGGNYEQYF. The CDR3 coding sequence is TGTGCCAGCAGCACCCGGACAGGGGGGAACTACGAGCAGTACTTC. This chain joins TRBV9 and TRBJ2-7, with TRBD1 identical over 10 bases. Germline CDR1 is SGDLS and CDR2 is YYNGEE. Losses at the gene ends were 4 bases for V and 3 bases for J; bases not matched to a gene: 7. The CDR3 contains 15 residues.

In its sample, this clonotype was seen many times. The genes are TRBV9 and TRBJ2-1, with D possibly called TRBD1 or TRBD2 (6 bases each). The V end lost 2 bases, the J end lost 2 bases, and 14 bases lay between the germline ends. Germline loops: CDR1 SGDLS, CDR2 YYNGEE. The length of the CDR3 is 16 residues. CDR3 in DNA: TGTGCCAGCAGCGTGTCCCGGGGGCGCGCCTACAATGAGCAGTTCTTC. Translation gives CASSVSRGRAYNEQFF. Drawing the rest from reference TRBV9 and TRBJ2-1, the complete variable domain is DSGVTQTPKHLITATGQRVTLRCSPRSGDLSVYWYQQSLDQGLQFLIQYYNGEERAKGNILERFSAQQFPDLHSELNLSSLELGDSALYFCASSVSRGRAYNEQFFGPGTRLTVL.

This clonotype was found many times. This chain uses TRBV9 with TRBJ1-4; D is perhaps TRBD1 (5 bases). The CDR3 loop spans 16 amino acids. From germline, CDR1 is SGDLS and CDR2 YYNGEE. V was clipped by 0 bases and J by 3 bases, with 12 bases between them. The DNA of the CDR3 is TGTGCCAGCAGCGTAGCCCCGACAGTGGCTAATGAAAAACTGTTTTTT. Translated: CASSVAPTVANEKLFF.

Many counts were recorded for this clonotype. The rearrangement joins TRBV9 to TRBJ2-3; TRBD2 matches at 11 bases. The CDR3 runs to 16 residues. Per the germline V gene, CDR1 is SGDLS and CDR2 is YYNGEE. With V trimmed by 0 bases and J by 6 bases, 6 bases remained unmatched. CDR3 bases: TGTGCCAGCAGCGTAGTTAGCGGGGGGGCATGGGATACGCAGTATTTT. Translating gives CASSVVSGGAWDTQYF.

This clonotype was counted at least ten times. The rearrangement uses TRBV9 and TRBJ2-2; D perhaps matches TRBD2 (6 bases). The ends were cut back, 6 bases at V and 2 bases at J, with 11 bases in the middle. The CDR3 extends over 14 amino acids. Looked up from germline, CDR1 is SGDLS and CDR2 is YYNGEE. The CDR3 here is CASTAGPNTGELFF. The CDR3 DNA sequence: TGTGCCAGCACGGCGGGACCCAACACCGGGGAGCTGTTTTTT.

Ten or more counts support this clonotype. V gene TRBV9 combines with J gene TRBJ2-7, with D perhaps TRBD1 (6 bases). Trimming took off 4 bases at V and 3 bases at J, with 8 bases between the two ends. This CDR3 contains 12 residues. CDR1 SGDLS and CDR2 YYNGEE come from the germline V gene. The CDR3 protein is CASSRDIYEQYF. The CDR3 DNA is TGTGCCAGCAGCAGGGACATCTACGAGCAGTACTTC.

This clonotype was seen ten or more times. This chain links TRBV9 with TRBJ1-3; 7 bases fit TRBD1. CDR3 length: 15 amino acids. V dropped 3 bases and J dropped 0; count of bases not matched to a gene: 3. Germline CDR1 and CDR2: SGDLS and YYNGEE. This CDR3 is CASSEGTDSGNTIYF. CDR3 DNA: TGTGCCAGCAGCGAAGGGACAGACTCTGGAAACACCATATATTTT.

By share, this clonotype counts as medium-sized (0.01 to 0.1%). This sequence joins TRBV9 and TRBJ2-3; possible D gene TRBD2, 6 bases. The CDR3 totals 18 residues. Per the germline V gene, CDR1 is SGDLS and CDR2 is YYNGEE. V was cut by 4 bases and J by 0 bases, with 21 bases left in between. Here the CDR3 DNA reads TGTGCCAGCAGCCTCTCGGTCGGGGGACTGTCTAGCACAGATACGCAGTATTTT. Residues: CASSLSVGGLSSTDTQYF.

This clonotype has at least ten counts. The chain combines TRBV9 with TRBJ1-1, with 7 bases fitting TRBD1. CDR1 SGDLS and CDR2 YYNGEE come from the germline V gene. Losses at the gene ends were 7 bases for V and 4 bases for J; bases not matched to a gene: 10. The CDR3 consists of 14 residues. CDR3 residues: CASGRTGSGTEAFF. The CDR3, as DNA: TGTGCCAGCGGGCGGACAGGTTCCGGCACTGAAGCTTTCTTT.

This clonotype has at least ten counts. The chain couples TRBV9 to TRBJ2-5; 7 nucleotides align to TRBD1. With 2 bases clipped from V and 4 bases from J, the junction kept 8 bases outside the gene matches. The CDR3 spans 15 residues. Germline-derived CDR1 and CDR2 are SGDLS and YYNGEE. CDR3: CASSVGTGVPETQYF. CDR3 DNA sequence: TGTGCCAGCAGCGTCGGCACAGGGGTTCCAGAGACCCAGTACTTC.

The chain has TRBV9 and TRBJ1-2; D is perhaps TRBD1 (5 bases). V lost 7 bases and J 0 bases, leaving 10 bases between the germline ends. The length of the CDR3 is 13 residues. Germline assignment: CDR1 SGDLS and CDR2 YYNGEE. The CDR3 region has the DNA TGTGCCAGCTTGGGGGGAACTAACTATGGCTACACCTTC. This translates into CASLGGTNYGYTF.